What follows are 2 T cell receptor beta chains derived from one specimen sequenced in a study of beta chain features in type 1 diabetes. Study-wide points: Moderate but significant shortening of TCRB CDR3s was recorded in all four CD4+ subsets from Type 1 diabetes patients.

The entirety of the isolated RNA underwent reverse transcription, so expressed TCRB transcripts were sequenced. Using immunoSEQ multiplex PCR, the repertoire was profiled, and TCRdb retains in-frame clones only, with some absent. The data hold under 150,000 clones, with around 8.8% observed a single time. Their specific antigens are unknown. The material sequenced was central memory CD4+ T cells from blood. The receptors were sampled from a man aged 30 to 39 with type 1 diabetes.

V usage is TRBV28 and J usage is TRBJ2-4; 10 bases agree with TRBD1. V gave up 4 bases and J gave up 6 bases; unmatched junction bases: 9. The CDR3 contains 16 residues. Germline loops: CDR1 MDHEN, CDR2 SYDVKM. The CDR3 coding sequence is TGTGCCAGCAGTTCTGGGACAGGGGACAGAAGAAACATTCAGTACTTC. Its protein is CASSSGTGDRRNIQYF.

This clone occurred a few times. The rearrangement uses TRBV9 and TRBJ1-5; D perhaps matches TRBD1 (5 bases). This CDR3 is built from 12 residues. The V gene lost 6 bases and the J gene lost 11 bases, with 15 bases spanning the gap. Germline V gene data show CDR1 as SGDLS and CDR2 as YYNGEE. CDR3 sequence (DNA): TGTGCCAGCAACGGAGGGGCAGGAGCCCAGCATTTT. The encoded protein is CASNGGAGAQHF.